Below are 16 T cell receptor beta chains sequenced from a single sample in a study of radiotherapy plus CTLA-4 blockade in lung cancer. The assay was immunoSEQ multiplex PCR, and TCRdb's table has in-frame clones only and misses some. The sample has 34,000 or so clones, roughly 70% seen once. Material: peripheral blood, obtained from a patient treated with radiotherapy plus ipilimumab. These receptor sequences come from a human donor with non-small cell lung cancer that progressed on radiotherapy plus ipilimumab.

V and J are TRBV5-1 and TRBJ2-7; no reliable D call. The CDR3 extends over 14 amino acids. Germline V gives CDR1 SGHRS, CDR2 YFSETQ. The V end lost 0 bases, the J end lost 5 bases, and 12 bases lay between the germline ends. DNA for the CDR3: TGCGCCAGCAGCTTGGCCCAGCTAGGAGACGAGCAGTACTTC. Protein sequence: CASSLAQLGDEQYF.

This chain connects TRBV30 to TRBJ2-1; D gene uncertain. This CDR3 has 13 amino acids. Per the germline V gene, CDR1 is GTSNPN and CDR2 is SVGIG (reference sequence). V lost 1 base and J lost 0, with 4 bases in between. The CDR3 region is CAWSGSSYNEQFF. CDR3 nucleotides: TGTGCCTGGAGTGGGTCCTCCTACAATGAGCAGTTCTTC.

The chain links TRBV6-1 to TRBJ1-1; TRBD1 aligns across 8 bases. The CDR3 is made up of 14 amino acids. Per the germline V gene, CDR1 is MNHNS and CDR2 is SASEGT. V was clipped by 1 base and J by 3 bases; unmatched bases: 1. For the CDR3, the DNA is TGTGCCAGCAGTGAAGACAGGGGGGACACTGAAGCTTTCTTT. Translating gives CASSEDRGDTEAFF.

The rearrangement joins TRBV11-2 to TRBJ2-7; D ambiguous. Trimming pared 1 base from V and 5 bases from J, leaving 3 bases between. The CDR3 totals 11 residues. The germline CDR1 and CDR2 sequences are SGHAT and FQNNGV. The CDR3 DNA sequence: TGTGCCAGCAGCTTAGGTGACGAGCAGTACTTC. Its protein is CASSLGDEQYF.

The chain couples TRBV5-1 to TRBJ1-6; D remains ambiguous. Germline CDR1 SGHRS, CDR2 YFSETQ. V lost 4 bases to trimming and J lost 5 bases, with 13 bases between them. CDR3 size: 15 residues. The CDR3 coding sequence is TGCGCCAGCAGCCCCGAGTGGCGAGATAATTCACCCCTCCACTTT. It codes for CASSPEWRDNSPLHF.

There are a few counts of this clone. The chain joins TRBV7-3 to TRBJ2-3; the D gene is possibly TRBD1 (5 bases). The V gene lost 3 bases and the J gene lost 0 bases, with 7 bases spanning the gap. Germline CDR1 SGHTA, CDR2 FQGTGA. The CDR3 totals 14 residues. This chain's CDR3 is CASSFGQSTDTQYF. The DNA for the CDR3 is TGTGCCAGCAGCTTTGGACAAAGCACAGATACGCAGTATTTT.

In nucleotides, the CDR3 is TGTGCCAGCAGTGAAGGGGGGGTCTGGGGAAACACCATATATTTT. Protein: CASSEGGVWGNTIYF. The chain uses TRBV6-1 and TRBJ1-3; tentative D call: TRBD1 (5 bases). CDR1 is MNHNS and CDR2 is SASEGT in the germline V gene. V gave up 1 base and J gave up 4 bases, with 11 bases separating them. CDR3 length equals 15 residues.

This clone occurred a few times. This sequence joins TRBV7-9 and TRBJ2-5; tentative D call: TRBD2 (5 bases). The J call may be mistaken, given a closer DNA end match to TRBJ2-7. From germline, CDR1 is SEHNR and CDR2 FQNEAQ (reference sequence). The CDR3 is 13 residues long. CDR3 sequence: CASSFREYYEQYF. The CDR3 nucleotides are TGTGCCAGCAGCTTCCGGGAATACTACGAGCAGTACTTC.

The table lists this clone with a count of one. The rearrangement links TRBV5-6 to TRBJ1-5; the D gene is possibly TRBD1 (6 bases). This CDR3 spans 16 amino acids. Trimming stripped 2 bases from V and 4 bases from J, with 16 bases between. The germline V gene encodes CDR1 SGHDT and CDR2 YYEEEE. The CDR3: CASSLGGVQLNQPQHF. DNA for the CDR3: TGTGCCAGCAGCTTAGGGGGGGTGCAACTAAATCAGCCCCAGCATTTT.

The chain couples TRBV11-3 to TRBJ2-2, with D unresolved. There are 13 residues in the CDR3. V shed 3 bases and J shed 3 bases, with 5 bases lying between them. In germline, CDR1 is SGHNT, CDR2 YENEEA. CDR3 nucleotides: TGTGCCAGCAGCTTTTCAGACACCGGGGAGCTGTTTTTT. Residues: CASSFSDTGELFF. Supplemented by reference TRBV11-3 and TRBJ2-2, the full variable domain reads EAGVVQSPRYKIIEKKQPVAFWCNPISGHNTLYWYLQNLGQGPELLIRYENEEAVDDSQLPKDRFSAERLKGVDSTLKIQPAELGDSAVYLCASSFSDTGELFFGEGSRLTVL.

The chain is built from TRBV18 and TRBJ1-2; D ambiguous. The V gene's germline CDR1 is KGHSH and CDR2 LQKENI. The CDR3 runs 14 residues. V dropped 2 bases and J dropped 3 bases, with 10 bases sitting between them. The CDR3 reads CASSPNDIHYGYTF. In DNA, the CDR3 is TGTGCCAGCTCACCAAACGACATCCACTATGGCTACACCTTC.

The chain joins TRBV11-1 to TRBJ2-1; 12 positions agree with TRBD2. The CDR3 length is 17 residues. Germline values: CDR1 SGHAT, CDR2 FQDESV (reference sequence). The trim removed 3 bases at V and 8 bases at J, leaving 11 bases unmatched. The CDR3 reads CASSFGLAGPYRDEQFF. The CDR3 DNA reads as TGTGCCAGCAGCTTCGGACTAGCGGGACCCTACAGGGATGAGCAGTTCTTC. Complete variable domain (other parts from reference TRBV11-1 and TRBJ2-1): EAEVAQSPRYKITEKSQAVAFWCDPISGHATLYWYRQILGQGPELLVQFQDESVVDDSQLPKDRFSAERLKGVDSTLKIQPAELGDSAMYLCASSFGLAGPYRDEQFFGPGTRLTVL.

This clone was detected a few times. The chain uses TRBV11-3 and TRBJ2-1; 8 bases are a match to TRBD2. The CDR3 loop spans 17 amino acids. Germline assignment: CDR1 SGHNT and CDR2 YENEEA. Trimming took 0 bases from V and 2 from J; bases not matched to a gene: 6. CDR3 sequence (DNA): TGTGCCAGCAGCTTAGAGCGGGGGGCCCAGCCCTACAATGAGCAGTTCTTC. It translates to CASSLERGAQPYNEQFF. Together with reference TRBV11-3 and TRBJ2-1, the CDR3 gives the full variable domain: EAGVVQSPRYKIIEKKQPVAFWCNPISGHNTLYWYLQNLGQGPELLIRYENEEAVDDSQLPKDRFSAERLKGVDSTLKIQPAELGDSAVYLCASSLERGAQPYNEQFFGPGTRLTVL.

The chain joins TRBV15 to TRBJ2-4; the D gene could be TRBD1 or TRBD2 (6 bases each). CDR1 is LNHNV, CDR2 YYDKDF, per germline (reference sequence). V lost 5 bases to trimming and J lost 6 bases, with 17 bases between them. CDR3 length: 15 residues. As DNA, the CDR3 is TGTGCCACCAGCGGGGGGCTCTACCAGGGAAACATTCAGTACTTC. It is translated as CATSGGLYQGNIQYF.

V is TRBV6-5 and J is TRBJ2-1, with 12 bases that match TRBD1. CDR1 is MNHEY and CDR2 is SVGAGI in the germline V gene. The CDR3 extends over 13 amino acids. Germline trimming cut 6 bases from V and 14 bases from J; bases unmatched to any gene: 8. DNA for the CDR3: TGTGCCAGCAGCCCCGGGACAGGGGGCAGGGAGTTCTTC. Translating gives CASSPGTGGREFF.

The CDR3 sequence: CASSQRVGVGGELFF. Written as DNA, the CDR3 is TGTGCCAGCAGCCAACGAGTCGGAGTTGGCGGGGAGCTGTTTTTT. The J gene is TRBJ2-2, the V gene TRBV4-2; D remains ambiguous. The V gene's germline CDR1 is LGHNA and CDR2 YNFKEQ. This CDR3 is 15 amino acids long. The V and J ends lost 2 bases and 7 bases respectively, with 14 bases between them.